This paragraph reports one T cell receptor (beta chain). The V gene's germline CDR1 is SGHVS and CDR2 FQNEAQ. The CDR3 length is 14 residues. Trimming cost V 1 base and J 7 bases, with 8 bases left between them. This sample was included in a study of blood T cell repertoires in COVID-19. Study in general: Acute-phase and convalescent COVID-19 samples originated in the United States, Italy and Spain. The analysed material was cDNA or gDNA that came from T cells, B-cell-depleted T cells, or PBMCs.

Original processing notes: Estimation of nucleated cell counts was performed using reference gene primer amplification. Clones were sequenced by immunoSEQ multiplex PCR, and TCRdb holds only the in-frame ones, with some missing. The V and J calls and the clone size are those of that table, but D and trimming were determined from the DNA. This sample yields fewer than 200,000 clones, of which around four fifths are seen a single time; roughly 19% belongs to the top ten. V usage is TRBV7-8 and J usage is TRBJ1-6; D not resolved. This receptor was obtained from a woman between 70 and 85 years old who had recovered from COVID-19. Sequencing input: peripheral blood. CDR3 bases: TGTGCCAGCAGCTTAGGTCAGAAGAATTCACCCCTCCACTTT. Amino acids: CASSLGQKNSPLHF. The full variable domain, with the rest looked up from reference TRBV7-8 and TRBJ1-6, is GAGVSQSPRYKVAKRGQDVALRCDPISGHVSLFWYQQALGQGPEFLTYFQNEAQLDKSGLPSDRFFAERPEGSVSTLKIQRTQQEDSAVYLCASSLGQKNSPLHFGNGTRLTVT.